The 20 T cell receptor beta chains below all came from one sample that was sequenced in a study of blood T cell repertoires in COVID-19. The data were produced by immunoSEQ multiplex PCR, yet TCRdb's version contains in-frame clones alone and is incomplete. There are around 310,000 clones in the sample; nearly 90% occur only once, and just under 9.5% lies in the top ten. The material sequenced was PBMCs or T cells enriched from blood (not recorded which). These receptors were obtained from a woman aged 25 to 45 who had recovered from COVID-19.

The chain carries TRBV7-2 and TRBJ2-7, with 11 bases lining up with TRBD2. The CDR3 contains 16 residues. Germline V CDR1 and CDR2: SGHTA, FQGNSA. Germline trimming cut 0 bases from V and 2 bases from J; bases unmatched to any gene: 3. CDR3 DNA: TGTGCCAGCAGCTTAGCAGCTAGCGGGGGGACCTACGAGCAGTACTTC. Translating gives CASSLAASGGTYEQYF.

Notes on this clone: One end of the junction is discordant with germline, which a read error may explain. The rearrangement links TRBV7-7 to TRBJ1-5; 7 bases line up with TRBD1. The germline V gene encodes CDR1 SSHAT and CDR2 FNYEAQ (reference sequence). The CDR3 has 16 amino acids. In nucleotides, the CDR3 is TGTGCTAGCAGCTTAGGATTCGGGCAGGGGGTTCAGCCCCAGCATTTT. Translating it yields CASSLGFGQGVQPQHF.

The chain is built from TRBV19 and TRBJ2-2, with TRBD2 as a possible D gene (6 bases). Germline V lookup: CDR1 LNHDA, CDR2 SQIVND (reference sequence). This CDR3 has 17 residues. Trimming cost V 7 bases and J 3 bases, with 21 bases left between them. CDR3 region: CASIKGAGSGDTGELFF. Written as DNA, the CDR3 is TGTGCCAGTATAAAAGGCGCGGGTTCGGGAGACACCGGGGAGCTGTTTTTT. The full variable domain, in which reference TRBV19 and TRBJ2-2 provide the parts outside the CDR3, is DGGITQSPKYLFRKEGQNVTLSCEQNLNHDAMYWYRQDPGQGLRLIYYSQIVNDFQKGDIAEGYSVSREKKESFPLTVTSAQKNPTAFYLCASIKGAGSGDTGELFFGEGSRLTVL.

This clone has only a few counts. The chain is built from TRBV7-2 and TRBJ2-1, with 10 bases lining up with TRBD1. Germline CDR1 reads SGHTA; CDR2 reads FQGNSA. The CDR3 has 16 residues. V trimming: 1 base; J trimming: 8 bases; junction bases outside the gene matches: 8. CDR3 region: CASSLVGDRGFDEQFF. DNA for the CDR3: TGTGCCAGCAGCTTAGTAGGGGACAGGGGTTTCGATGAGCAGTTCTTC.

This chain uses TRBV28 with TRBJ2-7; 7 positions match TRBD1. The CDR3 is 14 amino acids. V gave up 5 bases and J gave up 2 bases; unmatched junction bases: 6. Germline V gene sequence: CDR1 MDHEN, CDR2 SYDVKM. This CDR3 is CASSKTGPTYEQYF. In DNA, the CDR3 is TGTGCCAGCAGTAAGACAGGGCCAACCTACGAGCAGTACTTC.

The rearrangement joins TRBV9 to TRBJ2-2; maybe TRBD2 (6 bases). Per the germline V gene, CDR1 is SGDLS and CDR2 is YYNGEE. Trimming removed 3 bases from V and 0 bases from J, with 18 bases in between. CDR3 length equals 18 residues. The CDR3 loop reads CASSETWRGFANTGELFF. As DNA, the CDR3 is TGTGCCAGCAGCGAGACTTGGCGGGGATTTGCGAACACCGGGGAGCTGTTTTTT.

This chain connects TRBV19 to TRBJ1-1; 7 bases align to TRBD1. Germline CDR1 reads LNHDA; CDR2 reads SQIVND (reference sequence). Trimming at V came to 3 bases and at J to 8 bases, leaving 3 bases not matched to a gene. This CDR3 comprises 12 residues. The CDR3 region has the DNA TGTGCCAGTAGTATTTTGGACAGGGAAGCTTTCTTT. The encoded protein is CASSILDREAFF.

The gene calls are TRBV18 and TRBJ2-5; maybe TRBD1 (5 bases). From germline, CDR1 is KGHSH and CDR2 LQKENI. Deletions cut 3 bases from V and 1 base from J, with 15 bases between. This CDR3 has 16 amino acids. The DNA for the CDR3 is TGTGCCAGCTCACCCGTCGCCACAGGCTTCCAAGAGACCCAGTACTTC. Protein sequence: CASSPVATGFQETQYF.

The rearrangement uses TRBV7-2 and TRBJ1-1; D possibly corresponds to TRBD1 (5 bases). The CDR3 totals 15 residues. The V and J ends lost 0 bases and 5 bases respectively, with 13 bases between them. Germline CDR1 reads SGHTA; CDR2 reads FQGNSA. The CDR3 region is CASSLAGAYSTEAFF. The CDR3 nucleotides read TGTGCCAGCAGCTTAGCAGGGGCGTATTCGACTGAAGCTTTCTTT.

The V and J genes are TRBV13 and TRBJ1-2; TRBD1 is a possible D gene (6 bases). The CDR3 totals 16 residues. V dropped 0 bases and J dropped 6 bases, with 17 bases sitting between them. The germline gives CDR1 PRHDT, CDR2 FYEKMQ (reference sequence). The DNA of the CDR3 is TGTGCCAGCAGCTTAGGGGACAGCCCTTTCATGGATGGCTACACCTTC. Translated: CASSLGDSPFMDGYTF.

The chain recombines TRBV5-5 with TRBJ1-1; no definite D call. This CDR3 comprises 15 residues. Deletions cut 6 bases from V and 1 base from J, with 16 bases between. The germline gives CDR1 SGHKS, CDR2 YYEKEE (reference sequence). DNA of the CDR3: TGTGCCAGCACCGCCCGACGGGATACGAACACTGAAGCTTTCTTT. It specifies CASTARRDTNTEAFF. The full variable domain, completed using reference TRBV5-5 and TRBJ1-1, is DAGVTQSPTHLIKTRGQQVTLRCSPISGHKSVSWYQQVLGQGPQFIFQYYEKEERGRGNFPDRFSARQFPNYSSELNVNALLLGDSALYLCASTARRDTNTEAFFGQGTRLTVV.

This CDR3 reads CASSPPGGTNQPQHF. CDR3 coding DNA: TGTGCCAGCTCACCACCGGGAGGGACCAATCAGCCCCAGCATTTT. This rearrangement joins TRBV18 to TRBJ1-5; a possible D gene is TRBD1 (5 bases). V was cut by 0 bases and J by 3 bases, with 9 bases left in between. Germline V gene sequence: CDR1 KGHSH, CDR2 LQKENI. The CDR3 covers 15 residues.

Here the CDR3 DNA reads TGTGCCAGCAGCTTGGCTAATCGACAGCCGTACTTC. It translates to CASSLANRQPYF. V gene TRBV5-4 combines with J gene TRBJ2-7, with D perhaps matching TRBD1 (5 bases). Trimming pared 0 bases from V and 12 bases from J, leaving 13 bases between. This CDR3 contains 12 residues. Germline V gene lookup returns CDR1 SGHNT and CDR2 YYREEE (reference sequence).

The chain is built from TRBV18 and TRBJ1-5; D possibly corresponds to TRBD1 (5 bases). CDR3 size: 14 residues. In germline, CDR1 is KGHSH, CDR2 LQKENI. Trimming removed 6 bases from V and 3 bases from J, with 12 bases in between. Here the CDR3 DNA reads TGTGCCAGCTCCTCGGACATAGCCAATCAGCCCCAGCATTTT. It translates to CASSSDIANQPQHF.

This clone was counted only a few times. V usage is TRBV7-9 and J usage is TRBJ2-2; D is perhaps TRBD1 (6 bases). The V and J ends lost 2 bases and 5 bases respectively, with 9 bases between them. The V gene's germline CDR1 is SEHNR and CDR2 FQNEAQ (reference sequence). The CDR3 runs to 14 residues. This CDR3 reads CASSLIGGTGELFF. CDR3 DNA sequence: TGTGCCAGCAGCTTAATAGGGGGAACCGGGGAGCTGTTTTTT.

The chain uses TRBV5-5 and TRBJ1-2; no clear D gene. Germline values: CDR1 SGHKS, CDR2 YYEKEE (reference sequence). The germline V and J ends were trimmed by 3 bases and 2 bases, with 14 bases remaining between them. The CDR3 totals 15 residues. The CDR3 region is CASSSGRSDNYGYTF. The CDR3 DNA follows: TGTGCCAGCAGCTCGGGGAGAAGTGACAACTATGGCTACACCTTC.

J is TRBJ2-1 and V is TRBV19, with a possible D match to TRBD2 (6 bases). The CDR3 spans 15 residues. Germline V gene sequence: CDR1 LNHDA, CDR2 SQIVND (reference sequence). Trimming stripped 3 bases from V and 7 bases from J, with 16 bases between. The CDR3 protein is CASSIGGSSGNEQFF. CDR3 in DNA: TGTGCCAGTAGTATTGGGGGGTCCTCTGGGAATGAGCAGTTCTTC.

In this sample, this clone turned up a few times. The J gene is TRBJ2-7, the V gene TRBV12-5; D unresolved. CDR3 length: 15 amino acids. V lost 1 base and J lost 0, with 10 bases in between. Germline-derived CDR1 and CDR2 are LGHNT and FRNRAP. For the CDR3, the DNA is TGTGCTAGTGGTTTGGGGGCAGGCCCCTCCTACGAGCAGTACTTC. Its protein product is CASGLGAGPSYEQYF.

The J gene is TRBJ2-7, the V gene TRBV7-2; D unclear. The CDR3 contains 12 residues. V lost 7 bases, J lost 3 bases, and 10 bases lay in between. Germline V CDR1 and CDR2: SGHTA, FQGNSA. CDR3 coding DNA: TGTGCCAGCACAATCAACTTCTACGAGCAGTACTTC. This sequence encodes CASTINFYEQYF.

The rearrangement joins TRBV6-5 to TRBJ2-7; TRBD2 matches 11 bases. CDR3 length: 14 amino acids. The junction had 6 bases not matched to a gene; V was cut back by 6 bases and J by 5 bases. Looked up from germline, CDR1 is MNHEY and CDR2 is SVGAGI. The CDR3 DNA reads as TGTGCCAGCAGCCTGACTAGCGGGACTCACGAGCAGTACTTC. Amino acid sequence: CASSLTSGTHEQYF.